This T cell receptor (beta chain) was recovered during a study of T cell repertoires in cytomegalovirus infection. Via MiXCR, TCRdb re-called the reads, giving one row per CDR3 protein. Counted here are around 530,000 distinct CDR3 sequences, more than 20% occurring once; the ten biggest clones make up about 13%. In germline, CDR1 is SGHVT, CDR2 SQSDAQ. V was trimmed by 4 bases and J by 8 bases, leaving 15 bases between them. The CDR3 consists of 14 residues. Overall study findings and caveats: HLA-C-restricted CMV clonotypes gave the most frequent clonotype in two of eight donors. Accumulated public TCR beta family frequency recognized individuals carrying CMV together with the relevant HLA.

This clonotype was seen a single time. The antigen remains unidentified. Sequencing input: PBMCs. This sequence was found in a human donor in good health (CMV status not recorded). Some clones in this sample may be carry-over from other donors' samples. The rearrangement links TRBV7-4 to TRBJ2-1; D may be TRBD1 (6 bases). The CDR3 bases are TGTGCCAGCAGCTCCCAAAGGGGGATCGATGAGCAGTTCTTC. It encodes CASSSQRGIDEQFF.